This T cell receptor (beta chain) was profiled in a study of blood T cell repertoires in COVID-19. About the study: The United States, Italy and Spain provided the acute and convalescent COVID-19 samples.

This clone was observed a few times. Per the original data handling: Cell counts per sample came from amplifying reference gene primers. The assay was immunoSEQ multiplex PCR, and TCRdb's table has in-frame clones only and misses some. V, J and clone size are those of that table, while D and trimming were read from the DNA. The data show about 83,000 clones, about 82% seen once. Germline V lookup: CDR1 KGHSH, CDR2 LQKENI. The CDR3 runs to 14 residues. V trimming: 3 bases; J trimming: 2 bases; junction bases outside the gene matches: 0. The sequence came from a middle-aged man with active COVID-19. The chain is built from TRBV18 and TRBJ1-5; 8 nucleotides align to TRBD1. The sequenced sample consisted of peripheral blood. DNA for the CDR3: TGTGCCAGCTCACCGGGACAGGGCAATCAGCCCCAGCATTTT. The encoded protein is CASSPGQGNQPQHF. Looking up the rest from reference TRBV18 and TRBJ1-5 gives the full variable domain: NAGVMQNPRHLVRRRGQEARLRCSPMKGHSHVYWYRQLPEEGLKFMVYLQKENIIDESGMPKERFSAEFPKEGPSILRIQQVVRGDSAAYFCASSPGQGNQPQHFGDGTRLSIL.